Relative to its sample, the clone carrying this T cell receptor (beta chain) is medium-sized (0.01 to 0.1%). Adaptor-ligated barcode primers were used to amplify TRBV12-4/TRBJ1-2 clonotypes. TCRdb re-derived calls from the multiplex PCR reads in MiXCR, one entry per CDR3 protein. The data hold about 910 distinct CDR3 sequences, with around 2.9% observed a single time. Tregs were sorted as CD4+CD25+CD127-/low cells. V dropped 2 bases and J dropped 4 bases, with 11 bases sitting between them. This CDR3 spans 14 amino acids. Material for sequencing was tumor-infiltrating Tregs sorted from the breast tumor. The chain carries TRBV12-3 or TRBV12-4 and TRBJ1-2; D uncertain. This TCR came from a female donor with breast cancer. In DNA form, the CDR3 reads TGTGCCAGCAGTTTACGCAGCTTTATCTATGGCTACACCTTC. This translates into CASSLRSFIYGYTF.